These T cell receptor beta chains were read from a single sample in a study of radiation and T cells in renal cell carcinoma. Generated by immunoSEQ multiplex PCR, the TCRdb table keeps only in-frame clones and is missing some. The profile covers 120,000 or so clones, with around 80% appearing a single time and 5.8% taken by the ten largest. The source was blood, collected from a patient whose treatment included radiotherapy and nephrectomy. All receptors derive from a man aged 50 to 60 with renal cell carcinoma. CDR3s include the opening cysteine and the closing phenylalanine or tryptophan. The D gene is left open where the match is weak. Not every row has a clone size; where given, it reads once, few, many or a size class.

clone_size	d_call	v_call	j_call	cdr3_aa	cdr3_nt
-	TRBD1	TRBV4-2	TRBJ1-5	CASSQNPGQLGQPQHF	TGTGCCAGCAGCCAAAACCCGGGACAGTTGGGGCAGCCCCAGCATTTT
few	-	TRBV5-5	TRBJ2-1	CASSLGRGLWFF	TGTGCCAGCAGTCTGGGTCGTGGACTCTGGTTCTTC
-	-	TRBV28	TRBJ2-7	CASSDSYEQYF	TGTGCCAGCAGTGACAGCTACGAGCAGTACTTC
-	-	TRBV6-5	TRBJ1-1	CASSYAGLNTEAFF	TGTGCCAGCAGTTACGCGGGGCTGAACACTGAAGCTTTCTTT
-	-	TRBV6-1	TRBJ2-7	CASSESIAYEQYF	TGTGCCAGCAGTGAGAGTATCGCCTACGAGCAGTACTTC
-	-	TRBV18	TRBJ1-4	CASSQEDGNEKLFF	TGTGCCAGCTCACAGGAGGACGGGAATGAAAAACTGTTTTTT
-	-	TRBV2	TRBJ1-5	CASRGQSNQPQHF	TGTGCCAGCAGGGGGCAGAGCAATCAGCCCCAGCATTTT
-	-	TRBV5-4	TRBJ2-1	CASSQGFYNEQFF	TGTGCCAGCAGCCAGGGCTTTTACAATGAGCAGTTCTTC
-	-	TRBV7-9	TRBJ2-5	CASSRGFASEGTQYF	TGTGCCAGCAGCCGTGGATTCGCTAGCGAGGGGACCCAGTACTTC
-	-	TRBV11-2	TRBJ2-6	CASGIAAGANVLTF	TGTGCCAGCGGGATAGCAGCTGGGGCCAACGTCCTGACTTTC